Presented here are 32 T cell receptor beta chains from one specimen sequenced in a study of blood T cell repertoires in COVID-19. This table comes from immunoSEQ multiplex PCR, and its TCRdb copy is limited to in-frame clones, with some not included. The data hold 200,000 to 250,000 clones, with about 79% observed a single time. The sequencing sample was made of PBMCs or T cells enriched from blood (not recorded which). Every receptor here comes from a woman aged 40 to 50 with acute COVID-19.

V is TRBV5-1 and J is TRBJ2-7; D is possibly TRBD1 (6 bases). Germline assignment: CDR1 SGHRS and CDR2 YFSETQ. The V end was cut by 1 base, the J end by 5 bases, with 16 bases between. The CDR3 covers 15 residues. CDR3 DNA sequence: TGCGCCAGCAGCTTGACAACCTCCGGGACAAACGAGCAGTACTTC. It encodes CASSLTTSGTNEQYF. The variable domain in full, completed from reference TRBV5-1 and TRBJ2-7, reads KAGVTQTPRYLIKTRGQQVTLSCSPISGHRSVSWYQQTPGQGLQFLFEYFSETQRNKGNFPGRFSGRQFSNSRSEMNVSTLELGDSALYLCASSLTTSGTNEQYFGPGTRLTVT.

The chain joins TRBV9 to TRBJ2-6; D ambiguous. CDR1 and CDR2 from the germline V gene are SGDLS and YYNGEE. The CDR3 length is 19 residues. Trimming stripped 3 bases from V and 4 bases from J, with 23 bases between. CDR3 nucleotide sequence: TGTGCCAGCAGCGATGGTCAGGAAACCCACTCTCTGGGGGCCAACGTCCTGACTTTC. Its protein product is CASSDGQETHSLGANVLTF.

The chain links TRBV27 to TRBJ1-1; no clear D gene. The CDR3 covers 15 residues. Germline CDR1 and CDR2: MNHEY and SMNVEV (reference sequence). Deletions cut 8 bases from V and 4 bases from J, with 20 bases between. CDR3: CASSTWRARGTEAFF. As DNA, the CDR3 is TGTGCCAGCTCTACCTGGAGGGCCCGTGGCACTGAAGCTTTCTTT.

This clone was observed a few times. CDR3 bases: TGCGCCAGCAGCTTTTCGGGGGAGAGGAATTCACCCCTCCACTTT. Residues: CASSFSGERNSPLHF. The chain employs TRBV5-1 and TRBJ1-6, with a tentative D call TRBD1 (5 bases). The CDR3 contains 15 residues. Trimming stripped 2 bases from V and 7 bases from J, with 13 bases between. Germline-derived CDR1 and CDR2 are SGHRS and YFSETQ. Based on the CDR3 plus reference TRBV5-1 and TRBJ1-6, the full variable domain is KAGVTQTPRYLIKTRGQQVTLSCSPISGHRSVSWYQQTPGQGLQFLFEYFSETQRNKGNFPGRFSGRQFSNSRSEMNVSTLELGDSALYLCASSFSGERNSPLHFGNGTRLTVT.

This clone is a singleton in its sample. This chain's CDR3 is CASSQAAGFEKLFF. In nucleotides, the CDR3 is TGTGCCAGCAGCCAAGCGGCAGGTTTTGAAAAACTGTTTTTT. The chain carries TRBV3-1 (or the pseudogene TRBV3-2) and TRBJ1-4; D gene unclear. With 1 base removed from V and 7 bases from J, the gap between germline ends came to 10 bases. Germline CDR1 LGHDT, CDR2 YNNKEL (reference sequence). This CDR3 region has 14 residues.

CDR3 residues: CASSQDRASGRGEQFF. DNA of the CDR3: TGCGCCAGCAGCCAAGATCGGGCTAGCGGGAGGGGTGAGCAGTTCTTC. The genes are TRBV4-1 and TRBJ2-1; 12 bases match TRBD2. The trim removed 0 bases at V and 9 bases at J, leaving 6 bases unmatched. CDR3 size: 16 residues. Germline V lookup: CDR1 MGHRA, CDR2 YSYEKL.

The rearrangement uses TRBV4-2 and TRBJ2-7; 7 nucleotides align to TRBD2. The CDR3 has 17 amino acids. Germline V gene data show CDR1 as LGHNA and CDR2 as YNFKEQ. V trimming: 0 bases; J trimming: 0 bases; junction bases outside the gene matches: 8. This CDR3 is CASSQDAGAGRSYEQYF. For the CDR3, the DNA is TGTGCCAGCAGCCAAGATGCGGGAGCGGGGCGCTCCTACGAGCAGTACTTC.

The chain has TRBV3-1 (or the pseudogene TRBV3-2) and TRBJ2-1, with 11 bases identical to TRBD2. CDR1 is LGHDT and CDR2 is YNNKEL in the germline V gene (reference sequence). CDR3 length: 17 amino acids. V was clipped by 4 bases and J by 9 bases; unmatched bases: 14. CDR3: CASSPPLSLAGGGEQFF. Written as DNA, the CDR3 is TGTGCCAGCAGCCCCCCTTTGTCGCTAGCGGGAGGAGGTGAGCAGTTCTTC.

In this sample, this clone turned up once. The chain uses TRBV6-2 or TRBV6-3 and TRBJ1-5, with D unresolved. CDR1 MNHEY and CDR2 SVGEGT come from the germline V gene. Trimming cost V 0 bases and J 4 bases, with 13 bases left between them. The CDR3 totals 16 residues. The CDR3 coding sequence is TGTGCCAGCAGTTACTCTTCCGGGTTGCCAAATCAGCCCCAGCATTTT. This translates into CASSYSSGLPNQPQHF.

V usage is TRBV27 and J usage is TRBJ1-5; D remains ambiguous. The V end lost 2 bases, the J end lost 5 bases, and 10 bases lay between the germline ends. This CDR3 has 14 residues. The germline V gene encodes CDR1 MNHEY and CDR2 SMNVEV (reference sequence). CDR3 nucleotide sequence: TGTGCCAGCAGTTTAAACAGCCAATATCAGCCCCAGCATTTT. Encoded protein: CASSLNSQYQPQHF.

The V gene is TRBV28, the J gene TRBJ2-1; D is perhaps TRBD2 (6 bases). The V gene's germline CDR1 is MDHEN and CDR2 SYDVKM. Trimming cost V 8 bases and J 3 bases, with 17 bases left between them. The CDR3 runs 15 residues. The CDR3 bases are TGTGCCAGCGGACCTCCCGGGACTTTCTACAATGAGCAGTTCTTC. Amino acid sequence: CASGPPGTFYNEQFF.

This chain connects TRBV10-3 to TRBJ1-1; 12 nucleotides line up with TRBD1. The germline CDR1 and CDR2 sequences are ENHRY and SYGVKD. V shed 6 bases and J 11 bases; nucleotides not matched to a gene: 10. The CDR3 sequence is 14 residues long. Here the CDR3 reads CAISNRDRGLFAFF. The CDR3 coding sequence is TGTGCCATCAGCAACCGGGACAGGGGGCTTTTTGCTTTCTTT.

This rearrangement joins TRBV5-1 to TRBJ2-3, with 7 bases lining up with TRBD1. The junction had 10 bases not matched to a gene; V was cut back by 4 bases and J by 5 bases. This CDR3 spans 15 amino acids. In germline, CDR1 is SGHRS, CDR2 YFSETQ. The CDR3 reads CASSPYGQAEDTQYF. For the CDR3, the DNA is TGCGCCAGCAGCCCATACGGACAGGCTGAAGATACGCAGTATTTT. The full variable domain, with the rest looked up from reference TRBV5-1 and TRBJ2-3, is KAGVTQTPRYLIKTRGQQVTLSCSPISGHRSVSWYQQTPGQGLQFLFEYFSETQRNKGNFPGRFSGRQFSNSRSEMNVSTLELGDSALYLCASSPYGQAEDTQYFGPGTRLTVL.

This chain links TRBV18 with TRBJ1-1; D is possibly TRBD1 (5 bases). V lost 5 bases and J lost 1, with 8 bases in between. Germline V lookup: CDR1 KGHSH, CDR2 LQKENI. This CDR3 contains 13 residues. CDR3 protein: CASSSGQNTEAFF. CDR3 DNA sequence: TGTGCCAGCTCATCCGGACAGAACACTGAAGCTTTCTTT.

This clone was seen only once. The V and J genes are TRBV2 and TRBJ1-6, with D unresolved. The CDR3 runs 13 residues. CDR1 SNHLY and CDR2 FYNNEI come from the germline V gene. V was cut by 8 bases and J by 6 bases, with 11 bases left in between. Here the CDR3 DNA reads TGTGCCAGCTGTAAAACGAGTAATTCACCCCTCCACTTT. Translating gives CASCKTSNSPLHF.

This clone was recorded once. The chain links TRBV6-9 to TRBJ1-5, with D possibly matching TRBD1 (5 bases). V lost 3 bases and J lost 7, with 13 bases in between. Germline V lookup: CDR1 MNHGY, CDR2 SVAAGI. This CDR3 region has 14 residues. CDR3 DNA: TGTGCCAGCAGTTACGCGGCAGGGCGACAGCCCCAGCATTTT. This codes for CASSYAAGRQPQHF.

This chain joins TRBV5-1 and TRBJ2-7, with TRBD1 identical over 12 bases. V was clipped by 4 bases and J by 6 bases; unmatched bases: 8. Germline V CDR1 and CDR2: SGHRS, YFSETQ. The length of the CDR3 is 15 residues. CDR3 region: CASSHLGQGALEQYF. CDR3 coding DNA: TGCGCCAGCAGCCACCTGGGACAGGGGGCTCTCGAGCAGTACTTC.

This chain joins TRBV6-5 and TRBJ2-5; 11 bases match TRBD1. The germline CDR1 and CDR2 sequences are MNHEY and SVGAGI. The CDR3 length is 15 residues. The trim removed 4 bases at V and 2 bases at J, leaving 3 bases unmatched. The CDR3 loop is CASSWTGGLQETQYF. The CDR3 DNA sequence: TGTGCCAGCAGTTGGACAGGGGGCCTTCAAGAGACCCAGTACTTC.

The chain combines TRBV12-3 or TRBV12-4 with TRBJ1-1; perhaps TRBD1 as D (5 bases). This CDR3 is 13 amino acids long. Trimming removed 1 base from V and 5 bases from J, with 8 bases in between. CDR3 DNA: TGTGCCAGCAGTTTAGAGGGGAGGACTGAAGCTTTCTTT. It specifies CASSLEGRTEAFF.

The DNA of the CDR3 is TGTGCCAGCAGTTCTTACTACGAGCAGTACTTC. Its protein is CASSSYYEQYF. The chain employs TRBV12-3 or TRBV12-4 and TRBJ2-7; D uncertain. The CDR3 covers 11 residues. The germline V and J ends were trimmed by 4 bases and 3 bases, with 4 bases remaining between them.

The CDR3 protein is CASSIYGEGNAKNIQYF. CDR3 nucleotide sequence: TGTGCCAGTAGTATTTACGGGGAGGGAAACGCCAAAAACATTCAGTACTTC. The rearrangement joins TRBV19 to TRBJ2-4, with 7 positions matching TRBD2. The CDR3 loop spans 17 amino acids. Germline lookup yields CDR1 LNHDA and CDR2 SQIVND (reference sequence). J was trimmed by 1 base and V by 3 bases; bases with no gene match: 9.

This clone came up once. V is TRBV10-2 and J is TRBJ2-7; 7 positions agree with TRBD2. The CDR3 sequence is 14 residues long. Germline V gene lookup returns CDR1 WSHSY and CDR2 SAAADI. With 8 bases clipped from V and 5 bases from J, the junction kept 12 bases outside the gene matches. CDR3 nucleotides: TGCGCCAGCTGGCCTAGCGGATTTGAGGACGAGCAGTACTTC. Protein: CASWPSGFEDEQYF.

The chain uses TRBV27 and TRBJ1-1; 7 nucleotides agree with TRBD1. Germline loops: CDR1 MNHEY, CDR2 SMNVEV (reference sequence). V lost 5 bases and J lost 4; bases outside the gene matches: 4. CDR3 length: 13 residues. The CDR3 coding sequence is TGTGCCAGCAGTCAAGACAGGGTCACTGAAGCTTTCTTT. The encoded protein is CASSQDRVTEAFF.

The chain uses TRBV24-1 and TRBJ2-2; the D gene is possibly TRBD1 (5 bases). Per germline, CDR1 KGHDR and CDR2 SFDVKD. This CDR3 has 15 residues. V gave up 4 bases and J gave up 1 base, with 9 bases separating them. The CDR3 loop is CATSEADRNTGELFF. The CDR3 coding sequence is TGTGCCACCAGTGAAGCCGACAGGAACACCGGGGAGCTGTTTTTT.

The DNA of the CDR3 is TGTGCCAGCAGCTTAGGCTCGACAGGTGAAAAACTGTTTTTT. Its translation: CASSLGSTGEKLFF. The chain carries TRBV11-2 and TRBJ1-4; a possible D gene is TRBD1 (6 bases). V shed 1 base and J shed 7 bases, with 10 bases lying between them. Germline loops: CDR1 SGHAT, CDR2 FQNNGV. The CDR3 totals 14 residues.

The CDR3 DNA reads as TGTGCCAGCAGCGTAGAACCTAGCGGCTACAATGAGCAGTTCTTC. Amino acids: CASSVEPSGYNEQFF. The V gene is TRBV9, the J gene TRBJ2-1, with 7 bases fitting TRBD2. The CDR3 runs 15 residues. Trimming took 0 bases from V and 3 from J; bases not matched to a gene: 3. Germline V gene sequence: CDR1 SGDLS, CDR2 YYNGEE. The complete variable domain, with remaining parts taken from reference TRBV9 and TRBJ2-1, reads DSGVTQTPKHLITATGQRVTLRCSPRSGDLSVYWYQQSLDQGLQFLIQYYNGEERAKGNILERFSAQQFPDLHSELNLSSLELGDSALYFCASSVEPSGYNEQFFGPGTRLTVL.

CDR3 in amino acids: CASSFGTGFQPQHF. The CDR3 DNA is TGTGCCAGCAGTTTCGGGACAGGTTTTCAGCCCCAGCATTTT. The rearrangement uses TRBV28 and TRBJ1-5, with TRBD1 matching over 8 bases. Trimming cost V 3 bases and J 6 bases; bases outside gene matches: 4. This CDR3 region has 14 residues. Looked up from germline, CDR1 is MDHEN and CDR2 is SYDVKM.

V usage is TRBV28 and J usage is TRBJ1-3; 11 nucleotides line up with TRBD1. Germline V gene sequence: CDR1 MDHEN, CDR2 SYDVKM. The CDR3 consists of 16 residues. The trim removed 4 bases at V and 4 bases at J, leaving 6 bases unmatched. The CDR3 protein is CASSSLGQGGGNTIYF. Here the CDR3 DNA reads TGTGCCAGCAGTTCCCTGGGACAGGGGGGAGGAAACACCATATATTTT.

The chain uses TRBV2 and TRBJ2-7; TRBD2 matches at 8 bases. The CDR3 sequence is 14 residues long. Germline CDR1 and CDR2: SNHLY and FYNNEI. V trimming: 7 bases; J trimming: 2 bases; junction bases outside the gene matches: 7. CDR3 sequence reads: CASTISTSAYEQYF. The DNA for the CDR3 is TGTGCCAGCACCATCTCGACTAGCGCCTACGAGCAGTACTTC.

In its sample, this clone was seen once. The chain uses TRBV2 and TRBJ1-1; D not certain. The CDR3 contains 12 residues. CDR1 is SNHLY, CDR2 FYNNEI, per germline. The V end was cut by 3 bases, the J end by 6 bases, with 8 bases between. This CDR3 reads CASSEWGAEAFF. The CDR3 bases are TGTGCCAGCAGTGAGTGGGGAGCTGAAGCTTTCTTT.

This chain joins TRBV6-5 and TRBJ2-2; 7 positions match TRBD1. Losses at the gene ends were 6 bases for V and 4 bases for J; bases not matched to a gene: 8. CDR1 is MNHEY, CDR2 SVGAGI, per germline. The CDR3 length is 15 residues. In nucleotides, the CDR3 is TGTGCCAGCAGCTACGACAGGGTACGCACCGGGGAGCTGTTTTTT. Encoded protein: CASSYDRVRTGELFF.

This clone has just a few counts. The chain combines TRBV12-2 with TRBJ1-2; the table's D gene call, TRBD1, was not cross checked with the DNA. TRBV12-2 is marked as a pseudogene. The CDR3 totals 18 residues. Written as DNA, the CDR3 is TGTGCAAGTCGCTTCCCGAAGTCACCAGGGTTCCTTAAGTTAGGCTACACCTTC. As protein: CASRFPKSPGFLKLGYTF.